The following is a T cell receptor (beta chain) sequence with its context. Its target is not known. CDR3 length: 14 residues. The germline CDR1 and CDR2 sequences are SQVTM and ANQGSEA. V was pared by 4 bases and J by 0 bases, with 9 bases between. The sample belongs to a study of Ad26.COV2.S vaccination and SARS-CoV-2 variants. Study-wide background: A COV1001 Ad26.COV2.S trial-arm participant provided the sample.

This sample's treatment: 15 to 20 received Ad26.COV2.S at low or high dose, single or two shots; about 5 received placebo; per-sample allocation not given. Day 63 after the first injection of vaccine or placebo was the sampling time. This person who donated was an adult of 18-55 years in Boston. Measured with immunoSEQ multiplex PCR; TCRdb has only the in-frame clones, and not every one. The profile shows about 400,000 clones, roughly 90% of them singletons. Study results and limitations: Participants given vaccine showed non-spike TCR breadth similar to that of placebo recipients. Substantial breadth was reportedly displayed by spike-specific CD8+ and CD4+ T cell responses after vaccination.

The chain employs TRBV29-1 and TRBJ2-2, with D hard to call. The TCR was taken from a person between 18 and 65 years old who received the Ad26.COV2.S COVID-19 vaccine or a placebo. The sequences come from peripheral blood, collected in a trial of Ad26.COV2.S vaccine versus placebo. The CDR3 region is CSVATSANTGELFF. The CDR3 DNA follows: TGCAGCGTTGCCACTTCGGCGAACACCGGGGAGCTGTTTTTT.